Sequencing of this T cell receptor beta chain was carried out in a study of cytomegalovirus exposure and HLA in healthy donors. About the study: In a later analysis, it was reported that the 120 or so validation repertoires had been produced on the same platform as the roughly 700 repertoires belonging to the first cohort.

On this clone itself: As yet, its antigen is unknown. Distinct nucleotide sequences in the sample also encode this CDR3.

Overall study results and limits: As confirmed in vitro, three CMV-associated chains were specific for CMV antigens.

Here immunoSEQ multiplex PCR was the method, and the copy in TCRdb shows in-frame clones only, minus some. The repertoire holds some 220,000 clones, with 90% to 95% as singletons. Material: PBMCs. The clonotype comes from a woman aged 18-29 years in good health and CMV-seronegative.

The chain's CDR3 is CASSLGQGNEKLFF. The CDR3 DNA reads TGCGCCAGCAGCTTAGGACAGGGGAATGAAAAACTGTTTTTT. The chain joins TRBV5-1 to TRBJ1-4, with 9 positions matching TRBD1. The germline V gene encodes CDR1 SGHRS and CDR2 YFSETQ. The CDR3 has 14 amino acids. V lost 2 bases and J lost 5; bases outside the gene matches: 1.